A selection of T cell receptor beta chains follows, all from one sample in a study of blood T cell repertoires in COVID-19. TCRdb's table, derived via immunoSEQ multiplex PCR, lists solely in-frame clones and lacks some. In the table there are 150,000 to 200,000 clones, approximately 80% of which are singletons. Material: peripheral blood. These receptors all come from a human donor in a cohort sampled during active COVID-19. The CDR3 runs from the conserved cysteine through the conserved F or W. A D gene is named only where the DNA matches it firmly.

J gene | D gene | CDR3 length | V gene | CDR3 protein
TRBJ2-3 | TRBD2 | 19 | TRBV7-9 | CASSFFVLAGGSGTDTQYF
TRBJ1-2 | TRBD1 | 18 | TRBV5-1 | CASSFIPVWGQGDYGYTF
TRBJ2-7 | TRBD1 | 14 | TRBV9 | CASSVGDRVYEQYF
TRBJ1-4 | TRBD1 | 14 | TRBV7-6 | CASSEGQGGEKLFF
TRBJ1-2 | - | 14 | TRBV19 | CASRPLQGNYGYTF
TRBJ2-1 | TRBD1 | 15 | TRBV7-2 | CASSSDRGPYNEQFF
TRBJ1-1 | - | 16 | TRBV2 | CASSGTVSRGNTEAFF
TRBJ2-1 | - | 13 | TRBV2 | CASSPGVADEQFF
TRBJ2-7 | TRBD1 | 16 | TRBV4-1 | CASSPAGTGKSYEQYF
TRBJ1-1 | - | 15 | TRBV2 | CASRTDTVLGTEAFF
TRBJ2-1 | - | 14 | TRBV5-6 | CASSQGTGGDEQFF
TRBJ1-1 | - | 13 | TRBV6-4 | CASSEEMNTEAFF
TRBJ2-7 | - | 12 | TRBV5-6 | CASSLSTNEQYF
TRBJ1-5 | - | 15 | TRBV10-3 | CAISDSGNSNQPQHF
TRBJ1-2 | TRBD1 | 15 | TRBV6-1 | CASSESETGVYGYTF
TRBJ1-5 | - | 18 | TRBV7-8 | CASSRFSEGGGSNQPQHF
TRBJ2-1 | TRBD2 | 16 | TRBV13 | CASSWGAWGGYNEQFF
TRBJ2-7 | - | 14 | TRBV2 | CASSGLPRAYEQYF
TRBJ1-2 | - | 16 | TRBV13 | CASSLGRGEGIRGYTF
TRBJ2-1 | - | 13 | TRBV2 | CASSEGTIDEQFF
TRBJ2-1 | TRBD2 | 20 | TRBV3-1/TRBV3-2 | CASSPWTSGGARTAYNEQFF
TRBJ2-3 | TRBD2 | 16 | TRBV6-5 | CASSYTSGGPTDTQYF
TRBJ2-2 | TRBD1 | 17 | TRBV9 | CASSVAGTGVLSGELFF
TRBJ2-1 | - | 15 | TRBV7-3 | CASSLTPGANNEQFF
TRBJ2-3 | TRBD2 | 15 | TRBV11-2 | CASSLRGAGTDTQYF
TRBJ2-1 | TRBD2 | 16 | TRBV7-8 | CASSAGFGGGYNEQFF
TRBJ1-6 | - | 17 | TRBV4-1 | CASSQPTGYGLNSPLHF
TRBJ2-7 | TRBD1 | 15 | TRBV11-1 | CASSQLGTADYEQYF
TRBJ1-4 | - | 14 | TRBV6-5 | CASSKQGINEKLFF